This T cell receptor (beta chain) appears in the sequencing data of a study of blood T cell repertoires in COVID-19. Study as a whole: Some COVID-19 samples were acute and others convalescent; all came from the United States, Italy and Spain. In each case, the material was cDNA or gDNA derived from T cells, B-cell-depleted T cells, or PBMCs.

Authors' methods: Reference gene primer amplification in the assay estimated nucleated cell counts. Assay used: immunoSEQ multiplex PCR; TCRdb lists only in-frame clones, some missing. For V, J and clone size, that table is used; D and trimming come from the DNA. The sample lists about 59,000 clones; about 85% were seen once. From germline, CDR1 is SGHTS and CDR2 YDEGEE. The CDR3 runs to 11 residues. On this clone: One junction end disagrees with the germline gene, perhaps due to a read error.

The receptor was isolated from a woman aged 80 or older with acute or convalescent COVID-19. Input material: peripheral blood. The chain employs TRBV5-8 and TRBJ2-7; D is ambiguous. This CDR3 is CASSLTRGPDF. In nucleotides, the CDR3 is TGTGCCAGCAGCTTAACACGCGGCCCGGACTTC.